Following are 24 T cell receptor beta chains from one sample sequenced in a study of T cell clonotyping in hematopoietic cell transplantation. Indicated time point: recipient sample about 28 days before transplant, after cytoreduction. Assay used: immunoSEQ multiplex PCR; TCRdb lists only in-frame clones, some missing. Of over 25,000 clones listed, around 80% are singletons. This specimen consisted of peripheral blood mononuclear cells, obtained before stem cell transplant. The receptors come from a woman in her twenties or thirties with chronic myeloid leukemia. Some clones in this sample may be carry-over from other donors' samples.

This clone was seen a single time. The V gene is TRBV2, the J gene TRBJ2-1, with TRBD2 matching over 16 bases. V shed 6 bases and J 8 bases; nucleotides not matched to a gene: 19. Germline values: CDR1 SNHLY, CDR2 FYNNEI. This CDR3 region has 20 residues. CDR3 coding DNA: TGTGCCAGCAGAGCATTCCACTTCCCGGGACTAGCGGGGGGGCAGCATGAGCAGTTCTTC. It yields the protein CASRAFHFPGLAGGQHEQFF.

Of note for this clone: The sample contains more than one DNA sequence encoding this CDR3. The chain combines TRBV29-1 with TRBJ1-1; D not resolved. V shed 2 bases and J shed 1 base, with 5 bases lying between them. Looked up from germline, CDR1 is SQVTM and CDR2 is ANQGSEA. The CDR3 totals 12 residues. The CDR3 DNA reads as TGCAGCGTTGAAAGAGGGAACACTGAAGCTTTCTTT. This sequence encodes CSVERGNTEAFF.

This chain connects TRBV2 to TRBJ2-5, with 8 bases matching TRBD1. The V and J ends lost 6 bases and 5 bases, in that order; junction bases with no gene match: 11. CDR1 and CDR2 from the germline V gene are SNHLY and FYNNEI. This CDR3 spans 15 amino acids. CDR3 protein: CASRDGQGGGETQYF. CDR3 DNA sequence: TGTGCCAGCAGGGACGGACAGGGAGGCGGTGAGACCCAGTACTTC.

The CDR3 region has the DNA TGCAGCGTCCTTACTCAGGGGGAGACCCAGTACTTC. This encodes CSVLTQGETQYF. J is TRBJ2-5 and V is TRBV29-1, with D possibly being TRBD1 (6 bases). The germline CDR1 and CDR2 sequences are SQVTM and ANQGSEA. CDR3 size: 12 residues. V lost 6 bases, J lost 5 bases, and 13 bases lay in between.

The genes are TRBV6-1 and TRBJ1-2; D is possibly TRBD1 (6 bases). Germline assignment: CDR1 MNHNS and CDR2 SASEGT. The CDR3 runs 13 residues. Between the trimmed V and J ends, which lost 4 bases and 4 bases, there was a span of 10 bases. Written as DNA, the CDR3 is TGTGCCAGCAGTGTACAGGGCGGCTATGGCTACACCTTC. Translation: CASSVQGGYGYTF.

The chain joins TRBV4-3 to TRBJ2-1; D gene ambiguous. This CDR3 spans 13 amino acids. Germline V gene data show CDR1 as LGHNA and CDR2 as YSLEER. The V end lost 0 bases, the J end lost 12 bases, and 12 bases lay between the germline ends. The chain's CDR3 is CASSQERATGQFF. The CDR3 DNA sequence: TGCGCCAGCAGCCAAGAAAGGGCGACGGGGCAGTTCTTC.

This rearrangement joins TRBV6-6 to TRBJ1-6; D is unresolved. The CDR3 runs 16 residues. The V and J ends lost 6 bases and 8 bases respectively, with 20 bases between them. Germline lookup yields CDR1 MNHNY and CDR2 SVGAGI (reference sequence). The CDR3 region is CASSQETISEYSPLHF. The DNA of the CDR3 is TGTGCCAGCAGCCAAGAGACGATCAGTGAATATTCACCCCTCCACTTT.

This rearrangement joins TRBV5-1 to TRBJ2-7; 10 positions agree with TRBD1. The CDR3 spans 14 residues. Trimming removed 7 bases from V and 4 bases from J; junction bases left unmatched: 8. Germline V gene sequence: CDR1 SGHRS, CDR2 YFSETQ. The CDR3, as DNA: TGCGCCAGCTCTGCGGGGACAGGGGCGTACGAGCAGTACTTC. It yields the protein CASSAGTGAYEQYF.

V and J are TRBV6-1 and TRBJ1-1; D is possibly TRBD1 (6 bases). Trimming pared 6 bases from V and 1 base from J, leaving 15 bases between. CDR3 length equals 15 residues. Germline V lookup: CDR1 MNHNS, CDR2 SASEGT. Here the CDR3 DNA reads TGTGCCAGCAGGTATCGGGACACCTGGAACACTGAAGCTTTCTTT. Translated: CASRYRDTWNTEAFF.

The chain is built from TRBV7-3 and TRBJ2-3; D is perhaps TRBD1 (5 bases). V was pared by 1 base and J by 5 bases, with 10 bases between. Germline CDR1 and CDR2: SGHTA and FQGTGA. The CDR3 loop spans 14 amino acids. Here the CDR3 DNA reads TGTGCCAGCAGCTTAAGGGGCATCATAGATACGCAGTATTTT. This sequence encodes CASSLRGIIDTQYF.

The genes are TRBV30 and TRBJ2-2; D ambiguous. The germline V gene has CDR1 GTSNPN and CDR2 SVGIG (reference sequence). CDR3 length equals 14 residues. The germline V and J ends were trimmed by 0 bases and 3 bases, with 8 bases remaining between them. CDR3 region: CAWSVLSHTGELFF. In nucleotides, the CDR3 is TGTGCCTGGAGTGTACTCTCGCACACCGGGGAGCTGTTTTTT.

This clone is medium-sized (0.01 to 0.1%) within its sample. V and J are TRBV4-1 and TRBJ1-2; no clear D. This CDR3 has 14 residues. V lost 1 base, J lost 3 bases, and 9 bases lay in between. The V gene's germline CDR1 is MGHRA and CDR2 YSYEKL. CDR3 nucleotide sequence: TGCGCCAGCAGCCAAGGACACCACGACTATGGCTACACCTTC. Its translation: CASSQGHHDYGYTF.

A few counts support this clone. V and J are TRBV7-9 and TRBJ1-2, with a possible D match to TRBD1 (5 bases). Germline assignment: CDR1 SEHNR and CDR2 FQNEAQ (reference sequence). The V end lost 5 bases, the J end lost 2 bases, and 12 bases lay between the germline ends. There are 14 residues in the CDR3. The CDR3 region is CASSLLGGNYGYTF. Written as DNA, the CDR3 is TGTGCCAGCAGCCTGTTGGGGGGGAACTATGGCTACACCTTC.

This clone came up a few times. The J gene is TRBJ1-2, the V gene TRBV29-1; TRBD1 matches 9 bases. CDR3 length: 11 residues. Germline values: CDR1 SQVTM, CDR2 ANQGSEA. With V trimmed by 5 bases and J by 11 bases, 6 bases remained unmatched. The CDR3 is CSVSQGAGYTF. For the CDR3, the DNA is TGCAGCGTTTCACAGGGGGCTGGGTACACCTTC.

The chain employs TRBV6-5 and TRBJ2-7, with a possible D match to TRBD2 (5 bases). The V and J ends lost 4 bases and 5 bases respectively, with 12 bases between them. The V gene's germline CDR1 is MNHEY and CDR2 SVGAGI. This CDR3 is 13 amino acids long. The CDR3 region has the DNA TGTGCCAGCAGTTCCTCGAGGGTCCACGAGCAGTACTTC. Amino acid sequence: CASSSSRVHEQYF.

The genes are TRBV4-2 and TRBJ1-2; a weak D match, TRBD1 (5 bases). Germline CDR1 reads LGHNA; CDR2 reads YNFKEQ. The V end was cut by 7 bases, the J end by 2 bases, with 11 bases between. The CDR3 length is 13 residues. DNA of the CDR3: TGTGCCAGCAACCAGGGTCAGAACTATGGCTACACCTTC. As protein: CASNQGQNYGYTF.

The rearrangement uses TRBV6-5 and TRBJ1-2, with D possibly matching TRBD1 (5 bases). Germline V CDR1 and CDR2: MNHEY, SVGAGI. This CDR3 contains 12 residues. Trimming pared 5 bases from V and 4 bases from J, leaving 8 bases between. Here the CDR3 reads CASSPGSYGYTF. The CDR3, as DNA: TGTGCCAGCAGTCCAGGGAGCTATGGCTACACCTTC.

The chain employs TRBV30 and TRBJ1-6, with a weak D call TRBD1 (5 bases). V lost 7 bases to trimming and J lost 7 bases, with 17 bases between them. CDR1 is GTSNPN, CDR2 SVGIG, per germline (reference sequence). This CDR3 spans 14 amino acids. The CDR3: CASRGTAKNSPLHF. CDR3 in DNA: TGTGCCTCGCGAGGGACGGCGAAAAATTCACCCCTCCACTTT.

The V gene is TRBV28, the J gene TRBJ2-3, with D perhaps matching TRBD2 (6 bases). V was clipped by 2 bases and J by 2 bases, with 14 bases between them. Germline V lookup: CDR1 MDHEN, CDR2 SYDVKM. This CDR3 is built from 16 residues. CDR3 loop: CASSLGGARSTDTQYF. The CDR3 nucleotides are TGTGCCAGCAGTTTAGGAGGGGCCCGATCCACAGATACGCAGTATTTT. Full variable domain (rest looked up from reference TRBV28 and TRBJ2-3): DVKVTQSSRYLVKRTGEKVFLECVQDMDHENMFWYRQDPGLGLRLIYFSYDVKMKEKGDIPEGYSVSREKKERFSLILESASTNQTSMYLCASSLGGARSTDTQYFGPGTRLTVL.

The chain recombines TRBV7-6 with TRBJ2-2, with 7 nucleotides matching TRBD2. This CDR3 comprises 16 residues. Germline V gene data show CDR1 as SGHVS and CDR2 as FNYEAQ. The V segment lost 5 bases and the J segment 8 bases; nucleotides outside the gene matches: 14. In nucleotides, the CDR3 is TGTGCCAGCAGCAGGGGACTACCCGAAGGTGTAGGGGAGCTGTTTTTT. It translates to CASSRGLPEGVGELFF.

The chain links TRBV2 to TRBJ1-2, with TRBD1 as a possible D gene (6 bases). The CDR3 consists of 13 residues. Between the trimmed V and J ends, which lost 3 bases and 8 bases, there was a span of 13 bases. Per germline, CDR1 SNHLY and CDR2 FYNNEI. This CDR3 reads CASSERGRGGYTF. In nucleotides, the CDR3 is TGTGCCAGCAGTGAGAGGGGCAGGGGCGGCTACACCTTC.

V usage is TRBV30 and J usage is TRBJ1-2; 7 nucleotides line up with TRBD1. This CDR3 is built from 15 residues. V trimming: 2 bases; J trimming: 4 bases; junction bases outside the gene matches: 10. Germline CDR1 and CDR2: GTSNPN and SVGIG (reference sequence). The chain's CDR3 is CAWSISTGWSYGYTF. The CDR3 DNA reads TGTGCCTGGAGTATTTCGACAGGGTGGAGCTATGGCTACACCTTC.

This clone was observed a handful of times. CDR3 nucleotide sequence: TGTGCCAGCAGCTATAGACAGGATAATGAAAAACTGTTTTTT. The encoded protein is CASSYRQDNEKLFF. The chain couples TRBV7-9 to TRBJ1-4; a possible D gene is TRBD1 (6 bases). CDR1 SEHNR and CDR2 FQNEAQ come from the germline V gene (reference sequence). The CDR3 loop spans 14 amino acids. The V gene lost 4 bases and the J gene lost 4 bases, with 10 bases spanning the gap.

The CDR3, as DNA: TGTGCCAGTAGTCCGCTGGACAGGACGAACACCGGGGAGCTGTTTTTT. It encodes CASSPLDRTNTGELFF. The rearrangement uses TRBV19 and TRBJ2-2; TRBD1 matches at 7 bases. V lost 5 bases, J lost 0 bases, and 6 bases stayed unmatched. CDR1 is LNHDA, CDR2 SQIVND, per germline (reference sequence). The CDR3 contains 16 residues.